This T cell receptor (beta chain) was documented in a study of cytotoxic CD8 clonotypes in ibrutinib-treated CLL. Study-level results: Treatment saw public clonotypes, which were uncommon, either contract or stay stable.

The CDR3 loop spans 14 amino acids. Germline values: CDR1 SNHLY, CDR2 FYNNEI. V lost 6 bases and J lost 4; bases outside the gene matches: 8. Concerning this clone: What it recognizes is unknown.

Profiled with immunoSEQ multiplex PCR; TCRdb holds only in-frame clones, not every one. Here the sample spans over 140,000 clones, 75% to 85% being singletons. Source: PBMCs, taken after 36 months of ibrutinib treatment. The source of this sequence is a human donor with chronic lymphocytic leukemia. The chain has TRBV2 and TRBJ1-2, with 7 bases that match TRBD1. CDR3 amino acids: CASSVTGEGYGYTF. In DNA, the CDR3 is TGTGCCAGCAGCGTAACAGGGGAGGGCTATGGCTACACCTTC.